The rows below give T cell receptor beta chains drawn from one sample of a study of shared clonotypes between healthy human individuals. Profiling relied on immunoSEQ multiplex PCR, and the TCRdb table lists in-frame clones only, not all of them. The repertoire holds roughly 2 million clones, about 95% seen once, with 0.85% to 1.2% in the top ten. The sample consisted of naive CD8+ T cells sorted from blood. The receptor source for this set is a man younger than 35 in good health. Both conserved end residues are part of each CDR3. The D gene is left open where the match is weak. Size tells how often a clone was seen (once, few, many) or the class of an expanded clone, and some rows leave it out.

clone size	V gene	D gene	J gene	CDR3 protein	CDR3 DNA
NA	TRBV9	NA	TRBJ1-1	CASSVSRGNTEAFF	TGTGCCAGCAGCGTCTCAAGGGGGAACACTGAAGCTTTCTTT
NA	TRBV2	NA	TRBJ2-5	CASSDLLVGTQYF	TGTGCCAGCAGTGATTTGCTCGTAGGGACCCAGTACTTC
NA	TRBV6-6	NA	TRBJ2-2	CASGGGNTGELFF	TGTGCCAGCGGAGGAGGAAACACCGGGGAGCTGTTTTTT
NA	TRBV5-5	TRBD2	TRBJ2-7	CASSLVLAASSYEQYF	TGTGCCAGCAGCTTGGTTCTAGCGGCGAGCTCCTACGAGCAGTACTTC
NA	TRBV30	NA	TRBJ2-7	CAWSVGQGSSYEQYF	TGTGCCTGGAGTGTAGGGCAGGGAAGCTCCTACGAGCAGTACTTC
NA	TRBV28	NA	TRBJ1-3	CASSFTPSSGNTIYF	TGTGCCAGCAGTTTCACTCCGAGCTCTGGAAACACCATATATTTT
NA	TRBV6-6	NA	TRBJ2-7	CASSPTGSLPYEQYF	TGTGCCAGCAGTCCGACCGGCAGCCTTCCCTACGAGCAGTACTTC
once	TRBV5-4	TRBD1	TRBJ1-1	CASSPGQGITEAFF	TGTGCCAGCAGCCCGGGACAGGGAATCACTGAAGCTTTCTTT
NA	TRBV9	NA	TRBJ2-5	CASSADPIGETQYF	TGTGCCAGCAGCGCAGACCCAATCGGAGAGACCCAGTACTTC
NA	TRBV7-8	NA	TRBJ2-7	CASTKTGTLLYEQYF	TGTGCCAGCACCAAGACCGGGACACTACTCTACGAGCAGTACTTC
NA	TRBV28	NA	TRBJ1-1	CATAFTEAFF	TGTGCCACAGCATTCACTGAAGCTTTCTTT
NA	TRBV5-1	TRBD1	TRBJ1-2	CASNDRGQDYGYTF	TGCGCCAGCAACGACAGGGGGCAGGACTATGGCTACACCTTC
NA	TRBV19	NA	TRBJ1-6	CASSLAGENSPLHF	TGTGCCAGTAGTCTCGCAGGGGAGAATTCACCCCTCCACTTT
few	TRBV19	TRBD1	TRBJ2-1	CASSITGAYNEQFF	TGTGCCAGTAGTATAACAGGGGCCTACAATGAGCAGTTCTTC
NA	TRBV5-4	NA	TRBJ1-1	CASSMDDTEAFF	TGTGCCAGCAGCATGGATGACACTGAAGCTTTCTTT
NA	TRBV19	NA	TRBJ2-7	CASTSGESYEQYF	TGTGCCAGTACCTCAGGGGAGTCCTACGAGCAGTACTTC
once	TRBV28	NA	TRBJ1-5	CASSLGSGQPQHF	TGTGCCAGCAGTTTAGGTTCCGGTCAGCCCCAGCATTTT
NA	TRBV5-8	NA	TRBJ1-5	CASSPAGISNQPQHF	TGTGCCAGCAGCCCGGCAGGAATTAGCAATCAGCCCCAGCATTTT
NA	TRBV6-5	NA	TRBJ1-1	CASSYQDMNTEAFF	TGTGCCAGCAGTTACCAGGACATGAACACTGAAGCTTTCTTT
NA	TRBV27	NA	TRBJ2-4	CASSTGLGTNIQYF	TGTGCCAGCAGTACCGGGCTCGGGACTAACATTCAGTACTTC
NA	TRBV28	NA	TRBJ1-6	CASSLNVAAYNSPLHF	TGTGCCAGCAGTTTAAATGTGGCCGCCTATAATTCACCCCTCCACTTT
NA	TRBV29-1	NA	TRBJ2-7	CSVLSGGPSYEQYF	TGCAGCGTCTTAAGCGGAGGCCCCTCCTACGAGCAGTACTTC
NA	TRBV5-8	NA	TRBJ1-3	CASSQPYISGNTIYF	TGTGCCAGCAGTCAACCTTACATCTCTGGAAACACCATATATTTT
NA	TRBV2	NA	TRBJ2-7	CASSPGPFSSYEQYF	TGTGCCAGCAGCCCCGGGCCATTTTCTTCCTACGAGCAGTACTTC
NA	TRBV27	TRBD2	TRBJ2-4	CASSLAGGKPTSGKNIQYF	TGTGCCAGCAGCTTAGCGGGAGGGAAACCCACGAGTGGCAAAAACATTCAGTACTTC
NA	TRBV27	NA	TRBJ1-5	CASSLQGGNQPQHF	TGTGCCAGCAGTTTACAGGGCGGCAATCAGCCCCAGCATTTT
NA	TRBV7-8	NA	TRBJ1-1	CASSLGSEFNTEAFF	TGTGCCAGCAGCTTAGGGAGCGAGTTTAACACTGAAGCTTTCTTT
NA	TRBV7-2	TRBD2	TRBJ2-3	CASSSGLAGPSTDTQYF	TGTGCCAGCAGCTCAGGACTAGCGGGCCCTAGCACAGATACGCAGTATTTT
NA	TRBV13	NA	TRBJ2-7	CASSLEGSYEQYF	TGTGCCAGCAGCTTAGAAGGCTCCTACGAGCAGTACTTC
NA	TRBV21-1	NA	TRBJ1-6	CASSETGTGLPRGNSPLHF	TGTGCCAGCAGCGAGACCGGGACAGGGCTCCCTCGGGGGAATTCACCCCTCCACTTT
once	TRBV6-5	TRBD2	TRBJ2-7	CASSGGYEQYF	TGTGCCAGCAGCGGGGGGTACGAGCAGTACTTC
NA	TRBV14	TRBD2	TRBJ2-7	CASSQDLGLAFEQYF	TGTGCCAGCAGCCAAGATTTGGGACTAGCGTTTGAGCAGTACTTC
NA	TRBV28	NA	TRBJ1-1	CASSFRFESGASAFF	TGTGCCAGCAGTTTTCGATTTGAGTCAGGGGCCTCGGCTTTCTTT
NA	TRBV2	NA	TRBJ2-5	CASSEASAGGETQYF	TGTGCCAGCAGTGAGGCCTCAGCCGGCGGGGAGACCCAGTACTTC
NA	TRBV6-6	TRBD2	TRBJ2-5	CASSRILAGVGETQYF	TGTGCCAGCAGTCGCATACTAGCGGGGGTTGGAGAGACCCAGTACTTC
NA	TRBV5-1	TRBD2	TRBJ2-2	CASSLSSSGVTGELFF	TGCGCCAGCAGCTTGTCCTCTAGCGGGGTGACCGGGGAGCTGTTTTTT
once	TRBV2	NA	TRBJ2-1	CASRYLDEFVEQFF	TGTGCCAGCAGATATTTGGACGAGTTCGTTGAGCAGTTCTTC
NA	TRBV6-6	TRBD2	TRBJ2-1	CASSLNSGVPYNEQFF	TGTGCCAGCAGTTTAAATAGCGGGGTCCCCTACAATGAGCAGTTCTTC
NA	TRBV4-1	NA	TRBJ1-4	CASSHLIGAQTNEKLFF	TGCGCCAGCAGCCATCTCATCGGGGCGCAGACTAATGAAAAACTGTTTTTT
few	TRBV9	NA	TRBJ1-6	CASSADFYQGSPLHF	TGTGCCAGCAGCGCGGATTTCTACCAAGGTTCACCCCTCCACTTT
once	TRBV28	NA	TRBJ2-7	CASSLGGGYEQYF	TGTGCCAGCAGTTTAGGAGGAGGCTACGAGCAGTACTTC
NA	TRBV27	TRBD2	TRBJ2-3	CASSLSGLAGEGTDTQYF	TGTGCCAGCAGTTTATCTGGACTAGCGGGAGAGGGCACAGATACGCAGTATTTT
NA	TRBV9	NA	TRBJ2-6	CASSVDLQFSGANVLTF	TGTGCCAGCAGCGTAGACCTACAGTTCTCGGGGGCCAACGTCCTGACTTTC
NA	TRBV28	TRBD2	TRBJ2-7	CASSLPSGGGYEQYF	TGTGCCAGCAGTTTACCCTCGGGAGGGGGGTACGAGCAGTACTTC